These 11 T cell receptor beta chains were sequenced from one sample in a study of T cell repertoires in cytomegalovirus infection. TCRdb analysed the reads with MiXCR anew, one entry per CDR3 protein. The profile covers about 310,000 distinct CDR3 sequences, with roughly a sixth appearing a single time and 9.5% to 15% taken by the ten largest. Sequenced sample: PBMCs. The receptors derive from a human donor in good health (CMV status not recorded). Some clones in this sample may be carry-over from other donors' samples.

The chain links TRBV7-3 to TRBJ2-2; 13 bases line up with TRBD2. J lost 0 bases, V lost 5 bases, and 9 bases had no gene match. There are 19 residues in the CDR3. Germline values: CDR1 SGHTA, CDR2 FQGTGA. CDR3 nucleotide sequence: TGTGCCAGCAGCAAACGAGGACTAGCGGGGGCCACGAACACCGGGGAGCTGTTTTTT. Protein sequence: CASSKRGLAGATNTGELFF.

The gene calls are TRBV6-2 or TRBV6-3 and TRBJ1-1; 7 bases fit TRBD1. The ends lost 6 bases at V and 3 bases at J; junction bases unmatched: 13. Per the germline V gene, CDR1 is MNHEY and CDR2 is SVGEGT. The CDR3 contains 16 residues. In DNA, the CDR3 is TGTGCCAGCAGGGAGAGACAGGGATGGAATGACACTGAAGCTTTCTTT. It yields the protein CASRERQGWNDTEAFF.

This clonotype showed up just a few times. This chain connects TRBV10-3 to TRBJ2-5; D gene uncertain. Per germline, CDR1 ENHRY and CDR2 SYGVKD. The V and J ends lost 10 bases and 0 bases respectively, with 15 bases between them. The CDR3 contains 14 residues. This CDR3 is CATSFSPDQETQYF. The DNA for the CDR3 is TGTGCCACTTCCTTTTCACCCGACCAAGAGACCCAGTACTTC.

This clonotype was recorded many times. The chain recombines TRBV12-3 or TRBV12-4 with TRBJ1-1; D not resolved. The CDR3 totals 16 residues. V was clipped by 3 bases and J by 1 base, with 15 bases between them. In DNA, the CDR3 is TGTGCCAGCAGTTTGGGCGGCGGCACTCAGAACACTGAAGCTTTCTTT. Its translation: CASSLGGGTQNTEAFF.

This clonotype was counted at least ten times. J is TRBJ1-1 and V is TRBV6-1, with a tentative D call TRBD1 (6 bases). V was pared by 2 bases and J by 0 bases, with 7 bases between. This CDR3 is built from 14 residues. The germline V gene has CDR1 MNHNS and CDR2 SASEGT. The chain's CDR3 is CASSERDMNTEAFF. CDR3 in DNA: TGTGCCAGCAGTGAAAGGGACATGAACACTGAAGCTTTCTTT.

This chain uses TRBV2 with TRBJ2-2; 7 bases match TRBD2. The ends lost 4 bases at V and 9 bases at J; junction bases unmatched: 2. Germline CDR1 and CDR2: SNHLY and FYNNEI. CDR3 length: 12 residues. CDR3 sequence reads: CASSGGGRELFF. In DNA, the CDR3 is TGTGCCAGCAGTGGGGGGGGAAGGGAGCTGTTTTTT.

This clonotype was detected only a few times. This chain uses TRBV20-1 with TRBJ2-2; D is uncertain. The V gene lost 2 bases and the J gene lost 1 base, with 17 bases spanning the gap. This CDR3 is 17 amino acids long. Germline V gene sequence: CDR1 DFQATT, CDR2 SNEGSKA (reference sequence). The CDR3 nucleotides read TGCAGTGCTAGACCGCCCCACGGTTTAGAGAACACCGGGGAGCTGTTTTTT. Encoded protein: CSARPPHGLENTGELFF.

This clonotype was counted at least ten times. This chain joins TRBV7-2 and TRBJ1-1; 9 nucleotides line up with TRBD1. This CDR3 is 15 amino acids long. Germline values: CDR1 SGHTA, CDR2 FQGNSA. Losses at the gene ends were 1 base for V and 2 bases for J; bases not matched to a gene: 2. CDR3 nucleotide sequence: TGTGCCAGCAGCTTAGGACAGGGGGGAAACACTGAAGCTTTCTTT. This translates into CASSLGQGGNTEAFF.

This clonotype was seen a few times. The chain uses TRBV19 and TRBJ2-3; D remains unclear. This CDR3 has 12 residues. With 3 bases removed from V and 4 bases from J, the gap between germline ends came to 5 bases. CDR1 and CDR2 (germline): LNHDA, SQIVND (reference sequence). CDR3 in DNA: TGTGCCAGTAGTATTAGGGCAGATACGCAGTATTTT. This encodes CASSIRADTQYF.

Concerning this clonotype: One junction end does not reproduce the germline sequence, and a read error may be involved. This sequence joins TRBV9 and TRBJ2-3; D may be TRBD2 (5 bases). The length of the CDR3 is 14 residues. CDR1 and CDR2 from the germline V gene are SGDLS and YYNGEE. The CDR3 DNA reads as TGTGCCAGCAGCGTAGATGGGAGCACGGATACGCAGTATTTT. This translates into CASSVDGSTDTQYF.

V gene TRBV20-1 combines with J gene TRBJ1-4; no firm D call. The length of the CDR3 is 12 residues. The V end was cut by 6 bases, the J end by 0 bases, with 5 bases between. CDR1 DFQATT and CDR2 SNEGSKA come from the germline V gene (reference sequence). The CDR3 coding sequence is TGCAGTGCACATGCAACTAATGAAAAACTGTTTTTT. Its translation is CSAHATNEKLFF.